This T cell receptor (beta chain) was captured in a study of blood T cell repertoires in COVID-19. Study summary: Sites across the United States, Italy and Spain contributed samples from acute and convalescent COVID-19. PBMCs, B-cell-depleted T cells, or T cells provided the cDNA or gDNA that made up the material.

The J segment lost 6 bases and the V segment lost 5 bases, leaving 7 bases of the junction unmatched. This CDR3 region has 14 residues. Germline loops: CDR1 SGHAT, CDR2 FQNNGV. In the authors' workflow: From reference gene primer amplification, estimates of nucleated cell counts were derived. Data came from immunoSEQ multiplex PCR; TCRdb stores just in-frame clones and leaves some out. V and J calls and clone size come straight from that table; D and trimming were deduced from the DNA. The sample lists tens of thousands of clones, about 76% occurring once. The J gene is TRBJ1-2, the V gene TRBV11-2; 9 nucleotides line up with TRBD1. The receptor's source is a man older than 75 with active or convalescent COVID-19. Specimen: peripheral blood. The chain's CDR3 is CASSLGGTGHGYTF. CDR3 bases: TGTGCCAGCAGCCTAGGAGGGACAGGGCATGGCTACACCTTC.